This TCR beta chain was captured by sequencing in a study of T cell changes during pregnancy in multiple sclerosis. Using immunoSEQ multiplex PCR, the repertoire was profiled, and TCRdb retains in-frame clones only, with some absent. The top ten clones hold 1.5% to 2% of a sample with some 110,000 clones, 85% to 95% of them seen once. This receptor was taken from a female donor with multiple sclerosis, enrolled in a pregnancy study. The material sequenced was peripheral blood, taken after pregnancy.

The CDR3 DNA sequence: TGTGCCAGCAGCCTCGGACAGGCCGGGAATGAAAAACTGTTTTTT. Its protein product is CASSLGQAGNEKLFF. The chain links TRBV5-6 to TRBJ1-4; TRBD1 agrees at 7 bases. The CDR3 consists of 15 residues. After removal of 4 bases from V and 5 bases from J, the junction contained 8 bases not matched to a gene. Germline V CDR1 and CDR2: SGHDT, YYEEEE. The complete variable domain, with remaining parts taken from reference TRBV5-6 and TRBJ1-4, reads DAGVTQSPTHLIKTRGQQVTLRCSPKSGHDTVSWYQQALGQGPQFIFQYYEEEERQRGNFPDRFSGHQFPNYSSELNVNALLLGDSALYLCASSLGQAGNEKLFFGSGTQLSVL.